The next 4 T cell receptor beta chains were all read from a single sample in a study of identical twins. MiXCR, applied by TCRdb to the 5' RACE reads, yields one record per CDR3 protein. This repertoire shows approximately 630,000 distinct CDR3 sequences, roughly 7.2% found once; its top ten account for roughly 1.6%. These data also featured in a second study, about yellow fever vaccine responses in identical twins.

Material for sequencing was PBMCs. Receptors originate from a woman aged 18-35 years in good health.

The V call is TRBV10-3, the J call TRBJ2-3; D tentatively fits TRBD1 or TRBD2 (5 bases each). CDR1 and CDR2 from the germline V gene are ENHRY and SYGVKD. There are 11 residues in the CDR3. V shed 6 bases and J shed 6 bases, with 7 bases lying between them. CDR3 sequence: CAIRGDDTQYF. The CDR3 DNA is TGTGCCATCAGGGGGGACGATACGCAGTATTTT.

The CDR3, as DNA: TGTGCCAGCAGCTTAGGGCTAGCGAGCTCCTACGAGCAGTACTTC. Its protein is CASSLGLASSYEQYF. The chain recombines TRBV7-9 with TRBJ2-7, with a weak D call TRBD2 (6 bases). Germline V gene lookup returns CDR1 SEHNR and CDR2 FQNEAQ (reference sequence). V was clipped by 1 base and J by 0 bases, with 10 bases between them. There are 15 residues in the CDR3.

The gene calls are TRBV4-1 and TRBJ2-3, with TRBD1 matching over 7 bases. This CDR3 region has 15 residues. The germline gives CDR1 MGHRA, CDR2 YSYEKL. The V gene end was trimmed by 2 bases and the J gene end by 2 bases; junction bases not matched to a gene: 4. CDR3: CASSQQGVITDTQYF. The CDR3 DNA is TGCGCCAGCAGCCAACAGGGGGTAATCACAGATACGCAGTATTTT.

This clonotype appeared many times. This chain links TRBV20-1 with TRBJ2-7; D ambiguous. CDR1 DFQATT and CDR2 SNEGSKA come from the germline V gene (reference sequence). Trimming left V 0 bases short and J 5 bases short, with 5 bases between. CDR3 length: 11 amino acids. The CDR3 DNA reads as TGCAGTGCTAGAGAAGTGGACGAGCAGTACTTC. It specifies CSAREVDEQYF.